A selection of T cell receptor beta chains follows, all from one sample in a study of radiation and T cells in renal cell carcinoma. Profiling relied on immunoSEQ multiplex PCR, and the TCRdb table lists in-frame clones only, not all of them. This sample has tens of thousands of clones, with over 75% found just once. The material sequenced was blood, taken from a patient whose treatment included radiotherapy and nephrectomy. The source is a man in his sixties with renal cell carcinoma. The CDR3 runs from the conserved cysteine through the conserved F or W. A D gene is named only where the DNA matches it firmly. A clone size is listed for some rows: how often the clone was seen (once, few, many), or a class if it is expanded.

CDR3aa: CASSHPLGTGAANTEAFF
CDR3nt: TGCGCCAGCAGCCACCCCTTAGGGACAGGGGCGGCGAACACTGAAGCTTTCTTT
d_gene: TRBD1
v_gene: TRBV4-1
j_gene: TRBJ1-1
abundance: .

CDR3aa: CSVGRLHEELFF
CDR3nt: TGCAGCGTTGGACGGTTACATGAGGAACTGTTTTTT
d_gene: .
v_gene: TRBV29-1
j_gene: TRBJ1-4
abundance: .

CDR3aa: CASSLHRGTSYEQYF
CDR3nt: TGTGCCAGCTCACTACACCGGGGCACTTCCTACGAGCAGTACTTC
d_gene: .
v_gene: TRBV18
j_gene: TRBJ2-7
abundance: many

CDR3aa: CASSSPGQGTREQYF
CDR3nt: TGTGCCAGCAGTTCCCCGGGACAGGGGACCCGCGAGCAGTACTTC
d_gene: TRBD1
v_gene: TRBV6-5
j_gene: TRBJ2-7
abundance: .

CDR3aa: CASSESRTGGYEQYF
CDR3nt: TGCGCCAGCAGCGAATCTAGGACAGGGGGCTACGAGCAGTACTTC
d_gene: TRBD1
v_gene: TRBV5-1
j_gene: TRBJ2-7
abundance: .

CDR3aa: CAWAFGGGNQPQHF
CDR3nt: TGTGCCTGGGCCTTCGGGGGTGGCAATCAGCCCCAGCATTTT
d_gene: .
v_gene: TRBV30
j_gene: TRBJ1-5
abundance: .

CDR3aa: CASSLMATGSTDTQYF
CDR3nt: TGTGCCAGCTCACTCATGGCGACAGGGAGCACAGATACGCAGTATTTT
d_gene: TRBD1
v_gene: TRBV18
j_gene: TRBJ2-3
abundance: once

CDR3aa: CARTGLSYEQYF
CDR3nt: TGTGCAAGGACAGGCCTCTCCTACGAGCAGTACTTC
d_gene: TRBD1
v_gene: TRBV28
j_gene: TRBJ2-7
abundance: .

CDR3aa: CASSLGGVNYGYTF
CDR3nt: TGCGCCAGCAGCTTGGGAGGAGTTAACTATGGCTACACCTTC
d_gene: .
v_gene: TRBV5-1
j_gene: TRBJ1-2
abundance: .

CDR3aa: CASSIGTSGNEQFF
CDR3nt: TGTGCCAGTAGTATCGGGACTAGCGGCAATGAGCAGTTCTTC
d_gene: TRBD2
v_gene: TRBV19
j_gene: TRBJ2-1
abundance: .

CDR3aa: CASSNRRGASNQPQHF
CDR3nt: TGTGCCAGTAGTAACCGGCGGGGGGCAAGCAATCAGCCCCAGCATTTT
d_gene: .
v_gene: TRBV19
j_gene: TRBJ1-5
abundance: .

CDR3aa: CASSVQGDGYNEQFF
CDR3nt: TGTGCCAGTAGTGTTCAAGGAGATGGGTACAATGAGCAGTTCTTC
d_gene: .
v_gene: TRBV19
j_gene: TRBJ2-1
abundance: .

CDR3aa: CASSSPEAAGANVLTF
CDR3nt: TGTGCCAGCAGTTCGCCTGAGGCCGCGGGGGCCAACGTCCTGACTTTC
d_gene: .
v_gene: TRBV27
j_gene: TRBJ2-6
abundance: .

CDR3aa: CASSTRENYGYTF
CDR3nt: TGTGCCAGTAGTACTAGGGAAAACTATGGCTACACCTTC
d_gene: .
v_gene: TRBV19
j_gene: TRBJ1-2
abundance: .

CDR3aa: CASSPGEIRRDTQYF
CDR3nt: TGCGCCAGCAGCCCTGGGGAGATTAGGAGAGATACGCAGTATTTT
d_gene: .
v_gene: TRBV5-1
j_gene: TRBJ2-3
abundance: once

CDR3aa: CASSSFTSGRAPDTQYF
CDR3nt: TGTGCCAGCAGCTCCTTTACTAGCGGGAGGGCCCCAGATACGCAGTATTTT
d_gene: TRBD2
v_gene: TRBV9
j_gene: TRBJ2-3
abundance: .